This TCR beta chain emerged from a study of blood T cell repertoires in COVID-19. This table comes from immunoSEQ multiplex PCR, and its TCRdb copy is limited to in-frame clones, with some not included. Seen here are about 300,000 clones, over 80% observed once, and the top ten hold 6.3%. CDR3 length: 13 residues. The germline CDR1 and CDR2 sequences are SGHNT and YYREEE (reference sequence). Between the trimmed V and J ends, which lost 2 bases and 2 bases, there was a span of 7 bases. The TCR was taken from a woman in her fifties or sixties with COVID-19, enrolled during active disease. The sample consisted of peripheral blood. The chain joins TRBV5-4 to TRBJ2-5; D not certain. The CDR3 region has the DNA TGTGCCAGCAGCTTTGGCAGTCAAGAGACCCAGTACTTC. Translating gives CASSFGSQETQYF.